Following are 12 T cell receptor beta chains from one sample sequenced in a study of vaccination and CD4 T cells after COVID-19. Treatment described: roughly ten-day PBMC culture with coronavirus spike peptide pools or control peptides (ViraFEST assay). With the Oncomine TCR Beta short-read assay, DNA from cultured CD4+ T cells was sequenced. TCRdb ran MiXCR on the PCR reads and lists one entry per CDR3 protein. Of about 10,000 distinct CDR3 sequences in the sample, about 51% were seen once. The antigens of these receptors remain unknown. The sample consisted of CD4+ T cells from blood, cultured in vitro. Receptor source: a human donor who had recovered from COVID-19.

Only one count was recorded for this clonotype. The chain uses TRBV7-9 and TRBJ1-3; 8 nucleotides align to TRBD1. V gave up 6 bases and J gave up 2 bases; unmatched junction bases: 12. The CDR3 covers 17 residues. Germline V CDR1 and CDR2: SEHNR, FQNEAQ (reference sequence). For the CDR3, the DNA is TGTGCCAGCAGTCCCGACAGGGGATGGCTGGCTGGAAACACCATATATTTT. This translates into CASSPDRGWLAGNTIYF.

This clonotype has a single count. This chain connects TRBV6-1 to TRBJ2-3; TRBD2 matches at 9 bases. The CDR3 loop spans 16 amino acids. From germline, CDR1 is MNHNS and CDR2 SASEGT. V gave up 5 bases and J gave up 1 base; unmatched junction bases: 7. Here the CDR3 reads CASSSIAGAGTDTQYF. The CDR3 DNA sequence: TGTGCCAGCAGTAGCATAGCGGGGGCCGGCACAGATACGCAGTATTTT.

The rearrangement uses TRBV10-3 and TRBJ2-3; D is perhaps TRBD2 (6 bases). V was pared by 3 bases and J by 2 bases, with 15 bases between. The CDR3 extends over 16 amino acids. Germline V gene data show CDR1 as ENHRY and CDR2 as SYGVKD. CDR3 sequence (DNA): TGTGCCATCAGTGATATAAATCAACTAGCCACAGATACGCAGTATTTT. Translation gives CAISDINQLATDTQYF.

The chain couples TRBV11-2 to TRBJ2-3; D call uncertain. CDR3 size: 13 residues. Germline CDR1 reads SGHAT; CDR2 reads FQNNGV. The V gene lost 3 bases and the J gene lost 2 bases, with 6 bases spanning the gap. The CDR3 sequence is CASSFTDTDTQYF. As DNA, the CDR3 is TGTGCCAGCAGCTTTACAGACACAGATACGCAGTATTTT.

The V gene is TRBV11-2, the J gene TRBJ1-2; D remains ambiguous. V was trimmed by 5 bases and J by 0 bases, leaving 13 bases between them. Per the germline V gene, CDR1 is SGHAT and CDR2 is FQNNGV. The CDR3 contains 15 residues. CDR3 sequence (DNA): TGTGCCAGCAGCAGCCGCGGCTCATCTAACTATGGCTACACCTTC. This translates into CASSSRGSSNYGYTF.

The V call is TRBV3-1, the J call TRBJ1-2; D ambiguous. The V gene lost 1 base and the J gene lost 8 bases, with 11 bases spanning the gap. The CDR3 spans 13 residues. Germline CDR1 LGHDT, CDR2 YNNKEL (reference sequence). The CDR3 region is CASSQGEPKGYTF. The CDR3 nucleotides are TGTGCCAGCAGCCAAGGAGAGCCTAAAGGCTACACCTTC.

This clonotype came up a few times. The V and J genes are TRBV20-1 and TRBJ2-3; D is perhaps TRBD2 (5 bases). Germline V CDR1 and CDR2: DFQATT, SNEGSKA (reference sequence). V was shortened by 5 bases and J by 2 bases, with 11 bases between the two germline ends. The CDR3 spans 13 residues. The CDR3 nucleotides read TGCAGTGCTCCAGACTACTACACAGATACGCAGTATTTT. It specifies CSAPDYYTDTQYF.

This chain uses TRBV3-1 with TRBJ1-1; 9 bases are shared with TRBD1. Germline CDR1 and CDR2: LGHDT and YNNKEL (reference sequence). The CDR3 has 13 residues. Germline trimming cut 1 base from V and 10 bases from J; bases unmatched to any gene: 4. The CDR3 loop reads CASSQGDRATAFF. The CDR3 region has the DNA TGTGCCAGCAGCCAAGGGGACAGGGCAACAGCTTTCTTT. Full variable domain (rest looked up from reference TRBV3-1 and TRBJ1-1): DTAVSQTPKYLVTQMGNDKSIKCEQNLGHDTMYWYKQDSKKFLKIMFSYNNKELIINETVPNRFSPKSPDKAHLNLHINSLELGDSAVYFCASSQGDRATAFFGQGTRLTVV.

As concerns this clonotype: A read error may produce the germline difference seen at one junction end. V is TRBV30 and J is TRBJ2-7, with 11 nucleotides matching TRBD2. The V gene's germline CDR1 is GTSNPN and CDR2 SVGIG (reference sequence). CDR3 size: 14 residues. The CDR3 nucleotides read TGTGCCTGCTCGCTAGCGGGGGGCACCTACAAGCAGTACTTC. The encoded protein is CACSLAGGTYKQYF. The full variable domain, completed using reference TRBV30 and TRBJ2-7, is SQTIHQWPATLVQPVGSPLSLECTVEGTSNPNLYWYRQAAGRGLQLLFYSVGIGQISSEVPQNLSASRPQDRQFILSSKKLLLSDSGFYLCACSLAGGTYKQYFGPGTRLTVT.

This clonotype is labeled as medium-sized (0.01 to 0.1%). V is TRBV20-1 and J is TRBJ1-2; D uncertain. The length of the CDR3 is 14 residues. V was shortened by 0 bases and J by 8 bases, with 16 bases between the two germline ends. The germline V gene has CDR1 DFQATT and CDR2 SNEGSKA (reference sequence). The CDR3 here is CSARDIIATKGYTF. CDR3 in DNA: TGCAGTGCTAGAGACATAATCGCGACGAAGGGCTACACCTTC.

The chain links TRBV10-3 to TRBJ2-5; D possibly corresponds to TRBD1 (6 bases). Germline values: CDR1 ENHRY, CDR2 SYGVKD. V was cut by 5 bases and J by 4 bases, with 20 bases left in between. CDR3 length: 16 amino acids. The CDR3 coding sequence is TGTGCCATCAGTACGCCGGGACACACTTCGGGAGAGACCCAGTACTTC. It is translated as CAISTPGHTSGETQYF.

As concerns this clonotype: One end of the junction fails to match germline, which may point to a read error. The chain has TRBV6-1 and TRBJ1-4; D possibly corresponds to TRBD1 (6 bases). The CDR3 has 12 residues. Germline CDR1 is MNHNS and CDR2 is SASEGT. The CDR3 loop is CASSPNRGTLSF. The CDR3 DNA follows: TGTGCCAGCAGTCCGAATCGAGGGACATTGAGTTTT.